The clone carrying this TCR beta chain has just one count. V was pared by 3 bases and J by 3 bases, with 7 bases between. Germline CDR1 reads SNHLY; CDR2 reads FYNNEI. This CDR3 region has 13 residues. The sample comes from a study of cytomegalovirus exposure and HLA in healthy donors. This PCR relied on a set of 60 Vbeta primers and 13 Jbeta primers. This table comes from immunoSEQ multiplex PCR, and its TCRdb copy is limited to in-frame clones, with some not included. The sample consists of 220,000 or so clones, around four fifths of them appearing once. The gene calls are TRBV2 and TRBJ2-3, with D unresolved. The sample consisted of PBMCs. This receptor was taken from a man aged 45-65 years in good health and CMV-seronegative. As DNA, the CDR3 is TGTGCCAGCAGTGACCCCCTTACAGATACGCAGTATTTT. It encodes CASSDPLTDTQYF.